Below are 17 T cell receptor beta chains sequenced from a single sample in a study of multiple sclerosis patients with progressive multifocal leukoencephalopathy. Clones were read by immunoSEQ multiplex PCR, and TCRdb kept only the in-frame ones, dropping some. The table records around 30,000 clones, approximately 90% of them present only once. The time point: before natalizumab initiation. The sequencing input was PBMCs. The receptors were gathered from a human donor with multiple sclerosis.

This chain joins TRBV5-4 and TRBJ2-7, with D unclear. Per the germline V gene, CDR1 is SGHNT and CDR2 is YYREEE (reference sequence). Between the trimmed V and J ends, which lost 4 bases and 2 bases, there was a span of 13 bases. This CDR3 is 14 amino acids long. CDR3 DNA: TGTGCCAGCAGCCCGATTGCAGACACCTACGAGCAGTACTTC. Translation: CASSPIADTYEQYF. Looking up the rest from reference TRBV5-4 and TRBJ2-7 gives the full variable domain: ETGVTQSPTHLIKTRGQQVTLRCSSQSGHNTVSWYQQALGQGPQFIFQYYREEENGRGNFPPRFSGLQFPNYSSELNVNALELDDSALYLCASSPIADTYEQYFGPGTRLTVT.

The gene calls are TRBV6-6 and TRBJ1-2, with TRBD1 as a possible D gene (5 bases). Trimming left V 4 bases short and J 7 bases short, with 19 bases between. Germline V CDR1 and CDR2: MNHNY, SVGAGI (reference sequence). The CDR3 is made up of 15 amino acids. In DNA form, the CDR3 reads TGTGCCAGCAGTTCCTTGGGACCCCCAGCGAGTGGCTACACCTTC. Translated: CASSSLGPPASGYTF.

The chain joins TRBV6-1 to TRBJ2-5; D may be TRBD1 (5 bases). The J call is in doubt because the DNA end fits TRBJ2-7 better. Germline lookup yields CDR1 MNHNS and CDR2 SASEGT. This CDR3 comprises 13 residues. The CDR3 sequence: CASSEQGWYEQYF. CDR3 nucleotides: TGTGCCAGCAGTGAACAGGGTTGGTACGAGCAGTACTTC.

J is TRBJ1-1 and V is TRBV11-1; D is undetermined. The V gene's germline CDR1 is SGHAT and CDR2 FQDESV (reference sequence). Trimming pared 5 bases from V and 5 bases from J, leaving 18 bases between. The CDR3 has 15 residues. The CDR3 DNA sequence: TGTGCCAGCAGCCCGTCGGGAGGGCGAGGAACTGAAGCTTTCTTT. It specifies CASSPSGGRGTEAFF.

This sequence joins TRBV11-2 and TRBJ2-1; D unclear. The CDR3 has 15 residues. Trimming stripped 2 bases from V and 5 bases from J, with 13 bases between. From germline, CDR1 is SGHAT and CDR2 FQNNGV. CDR3 region: CASSLLRLRDNEQFF. As DNA, the CDR3 is TGTGCCAGCAGCTTACTCAGACTCCGGGACAATGAGCAGTTCTTC.

V gene TRBV28 combines with J gene TRBJ1-2; TRBD1 is a possible D gene (6 bases). The V end was cut by 9 bases, the J end by 4 bases, with 15 bases between. CDR1 is MDHEN and CDR2 is SYDVKM in the germline V gene. This CDR3 contains 13 residues. The CDR3 sequence is CASRRGSVYGYTF. The CDR3, as DNA: TGTGCCAGTCGCAGGGGATCCGTCTATGGCTACACCTTC.

The gene calls are TRBV5-5 and TRBJ2-7, with TRBD2 matching over 14 bases. Germline CDR1 SGHKS, CDR2 YYEKEE (reference sequence). CDR3 size: 17 residues. V lost 4 bases to trimming and J lost 2 bases; unmatched junction nucleotides: 8. CDR3 residues: CASSPGTSGRTPYEQYF. Here the CDR3 DNA reads TGTGCCAGCAGCCCGGGGACTAGCGGGAGAACCCCCTACGAGCAGTACTTC.

This chain links TRBV28 with TRBJ2-1, with TRBD2 matching over 7 bases. Germline V gives CDR1 MDHEN, CDR2 SYDVKM. The V gene end was trimmed by 8 bases and the J gene end by 2 bases; junction bases not matched to a gene: 6. The length of the CDR3 is 14 residues. The CDR3 spells CASRSGTTYNEQFF. CDR3 bases: TGTGCCAGCCGGTCCGGGACTACCTACAATGAGCAGTTCTTC.

The chain couples TRBV28 to TRBJ2-7, with a possible D match to TRBD1 (6 bases). V shed 3 bases and J shed 10 bases, with 22 bases lying between them. CDR1 is MDHEN, CDR2 SYDVKM, per germline. The CDR3 spans 15 residues. The CDR3 sequence is CASSFQPAVGAFQYF. The CDR3, as DNA: TGTGCCAGCAGTTTTCAGCCGGCGGTGGGGGCCTTCCAGTACTTC.

The V gene is TRBV15, the J gene TRBJ2-5; weak D call: TRBD2 (6 bases). V lost 6 bases to trimming and J lost 1 base, with 9 bases between them. Germline loops: CDR1 LNHNV, CDR2 YYDKDF (reference sequence). This CDR3 is 13 amino acids long. CDR3 sequence (DNA): TGTGCCACCAGTAGCGGTCCCCAAGAGACCCAGTACTTC. Amino acid sequence: CATSSGPQETQYF.

CDR3 sequence (DNA): TGTGCCAGCAGCCACGGACAGGGGAATCAGCCCCAGCATTTT. Its protein product is CASSHGQGNQPQHF. The chain carries TRBV7-9 and TRBJ1-5; 9 bases align to TRBD1. Germline-derived CDR1 and CDR2 are SEHNR and FQNEAQ (reference sequence). The CDR3 totals 14 residues. V lost 5 bases to trimming and J lost 4 bases; unmatched junction nucleotides: 3.

The V and J genes are TRBV27 and TRBJ2-7, with D unresolved. V lost 0 bases and J lost 2, with 14 bases in between. The CDR3 is made up of 16 amino acids. Germline CDR1 and CDR2: MNHEY and SMNVEV (reference sequence). CDR3 sequence (DNA): TGTGCCAGCAGTTTATCCGCGACACATTTAGCCTACGAGCAGTACTTC. Translating it yields CASSLSATHLAYEQYF.

Note on this clone: One end of the junction is discordant with germline, which a read error may explain. The rearrangement links TRBV9 to TRBJ2-7; 7 positions agree with TRBD2. The CDR3 runs 13 residues. CDR1 is SGDLS, CDR2 YYNGEE, per germline. CDR3 amino acids: CASSVGLAAEQCF. The CDR3 DNA is TGTGCCAGCAGCGTAGGACTAGCCGCCGAGCAGTGCTTC.

The genes are TRBV10-3 and TRBJ1-2; D uncertain. Germline V gives CDR1 ENHRY, CDR2 SYGVKD. V was pared by 8 bases and J by 6 bases, with 16 bases between. The CDR3 loop spans 13 amino acids. The CDR3: CAIHEGFTHGYTF. The DNA of the CDR3 is TGTGCCATCCATGAGGGATTCACGCATGGCTACACCTTC.

Concerning this clone itself: Additional DNA sequences in this sample encode the identical CDR3. J is TRBJ2-3 and V is TRBV11-2; maybe TRBD1 (6 bases). CDR3 size: 15 residues. The germline V gene encodes CDR1 SGHAT and CDR2 FQNNGV. V was shortened by 5 bases and J by 2 bases, with 14 bases between the two germline ends. The CDR3 nucleotides read TGTGCCAGCAGCGGCGGAACAGGGATCACAGATACGCAGTATTTT. Protein sequence: CASSGGTGITDTQYF. The full variable domain, rest sourced from reference TRBV11-2 and TRBJ2-3, is EAGVAQSPRYKIIEKRQSVAFWCNPISGHATLYWYQQILGQGPKLLIQFQNNGVVDDSQLPKDRFSAERLKGVDSTLKIQPAKLEDSAVYLCASSGGTGITDTQYFGPGTRLTVL.

The chain joins TRBV7-9 to TRBJ2-2; no reliable D call. Trimming removed 5 bases at V and 0 bases at J, with 13 bases between. The CDR3 is 16 residues long. Germline CDR1 is SEHNR and CDR2 is FQNEAQ (reference sequence). CDR3 coding DNA: TGTGCCAGCAGCCGTGGTGGATCCGCGAACACCGGGGAGCTGTTTTTT. This codes for CASSRGGSANTGELFF.

With respect to this clone: Additional DNA sequences in this sample encode the identical CDR3. V gene TRBV19 combines with J gene TRBJ2-7, with 15 bases aligning to TRBD2. V gave up 6 bases and J gave up 3 bases; unmatched junction bases: 3. Germline V gene lookup returns CDR1 LNHDA and CDR2 SQIVND (reference sequence). The length of the CDR3 is 15 residues. CDR3 residues: CASSGTSGRYYEQYF. The CDR3 bases are TGTGCCAGTAGCGGGACTAGCGGGAGGTACTACGAGCAGTACTTC.